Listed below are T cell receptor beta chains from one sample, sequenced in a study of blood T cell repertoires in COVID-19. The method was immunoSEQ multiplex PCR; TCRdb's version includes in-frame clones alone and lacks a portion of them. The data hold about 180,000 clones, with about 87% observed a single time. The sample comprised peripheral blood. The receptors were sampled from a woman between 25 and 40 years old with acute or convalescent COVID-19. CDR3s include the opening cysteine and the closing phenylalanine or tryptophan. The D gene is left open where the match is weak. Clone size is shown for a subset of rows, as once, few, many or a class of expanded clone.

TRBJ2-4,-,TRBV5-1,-,CASSPDRAGWNF,TGCGCCAGCAGCCCTGACAGGGCGGGATGGAACTTC
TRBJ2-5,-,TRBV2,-,CATTAGRQETQYF,TGTGCCACCACTGCAGGGAGGCAAGAGACCCAGTACTTC
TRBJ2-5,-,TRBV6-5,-,CASGRLVGTQYF,TGTGCCAGCGGGAGGCTAGTAGGGACCCAGTACTTC
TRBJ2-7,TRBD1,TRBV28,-,CASSLWRLSGQDEQEQYF,TGTGCCAGCAGTTTATGGAGGCTGAGTGGACAGGACGAGCAAGAGCAGTACTTC
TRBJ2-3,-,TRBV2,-,CASQRLGTDTDTQYF,TGTGCCAGCCAGCGACTAGGGACAGACACAGATACGCAGTATTTT
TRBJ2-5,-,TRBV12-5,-,CASGQGGETQYF,TGTGCTAGTGGTCAGGGGGGAGAGACCCAGTACTTC
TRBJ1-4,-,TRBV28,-,CASSPAGGYEKLFF,TGTGCCAGCAGTCCCGCTGGAGGGTATGAAAAACTGTTTTTT
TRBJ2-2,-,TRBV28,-,CASRPRQITGELFF,TGTGCCAGCAGGCCGAGACAAATAACCGGGGAGCTGTTTTTT
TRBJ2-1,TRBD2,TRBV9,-,CASSVGGRASNEQFF,TGTGCCAGCAGCGTAGGCGGGAGGGCCAGTAATGAGCAGTTCTTC
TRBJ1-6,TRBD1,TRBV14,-,CASSTGGYNSPLHF,TGTGCCAGCAGCACAGGGGGTTATAATTCACCCCTCCACTTT
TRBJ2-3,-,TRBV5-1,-,CASEEAGSTDTQYF,TGCGCCAGCGAAGAGGCCGGTAGCACAGATACGCAGTATTTT
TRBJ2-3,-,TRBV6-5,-,CASRKQWSTDTQYF,TGTGCCAGCAGAAAACAGTGGTCCACAGATACGCAGTATTTT
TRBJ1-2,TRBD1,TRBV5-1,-,CASSPGQGAKGYTF,TGCGCCAGCAGCCCGGGACAGGGGGCAAAGGGCTACACCTTC
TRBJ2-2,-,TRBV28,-,CASSSLMPAGSGELFF,TGTGCCAGCAGTTCACTCATGCCAGCAGGGTCCGGGGAGCTGTTTTTT
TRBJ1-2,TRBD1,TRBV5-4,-,CASSLSTGGLLTF,TGTGCCAGCAGCTTGTCGACAGGGGGTTTGCTCACCTTC
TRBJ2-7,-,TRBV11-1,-,CASSLLTGYNYEQYF,TGTGCCAGCAGCCTCCTAACAGGGTACAACTACGAGCAGTACTTC
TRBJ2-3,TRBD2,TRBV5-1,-,CASSLEGLAGVDTQYF,TGCGCCAGCAGCTTGGAGGGACTAGCGGGAGTAGATACGCAGTATTTT
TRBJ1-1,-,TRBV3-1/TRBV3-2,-,CASSHYRAGPNTEAFF,TGTGCCAGCAGCCATTATAGGGCGGGGCCGAACACTGAAGCTTTCTTT
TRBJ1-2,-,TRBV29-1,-,CSVTQSTGFTGYTF,TGCAGCGTAACCCAATCAACAGGGTTTACTGGCTACACCTTC
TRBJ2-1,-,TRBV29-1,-,CSVVPGRNEQFF,TGCAGCGTTGTTCCAGGTCGCAATGAGCAGTTCTTC
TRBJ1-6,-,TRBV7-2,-,CASSLVTPFSGAPLHF,TGTGCCAGCAGCTTAGTGACCCCCTTCTCAGGTGCACCCCTCCACTTT
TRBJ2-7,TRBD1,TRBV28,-,CASRDRVYEQYF,TGTGCCAGCCGGGACAGGGTATACGAGCAGTACTTC
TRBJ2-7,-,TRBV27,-,CASSSAPGYEQYF,TGTGCCAGCAGTAGCGCCCCCGGTTACGAGCAGTACTTC
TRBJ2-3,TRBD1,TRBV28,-,CASSAGTGRASGTDTQYF,TGTGCCAGCAGTGCTGGGACAGGGCGCGCTTCAGGCACAGATACGCAGTATTTT
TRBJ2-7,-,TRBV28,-,CASSSAPGQYF,TGTGCCAGCAGCTCCGCTCCGGGGCAGTACTTC
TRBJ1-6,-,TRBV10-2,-,CASSENPGLRPLHF,TGCGCCAGCAGTGAGAATCCGGGTCTACGGCCCCTCCACTTT
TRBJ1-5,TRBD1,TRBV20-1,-,CSASGWSGGDQHF,TGCAGTGCTAGTGGATGGTCAGGGGGAGACCAGCATTTT
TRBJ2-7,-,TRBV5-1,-,CASSLGLSDEQYF,TGCGCCAGCAGCCTGGGACTCTCAGACGAGCAGTACTTC
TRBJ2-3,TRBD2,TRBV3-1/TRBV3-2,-,CASSILAGRASDTQYF,TGTGCCAGCAGCATCTTGGCCGGGAGGGCCTCAGATACGCAGTATTTT
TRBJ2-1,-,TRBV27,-,CASSLAGSYNEQFF,TGTGCCAGCAGTTTGGCGGGCTCCTACAATGAGCAGTTCTTC
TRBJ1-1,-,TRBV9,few,CASSVGGENTEAFF,TGTGCCAGCAGCGTCGGAGGGGAGAACACTGAAGCTTTCTTT
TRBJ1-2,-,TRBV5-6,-,CASSSSTYYGYTF,TGTGCCAGCAGCTCCTCTACCTACTATGGCTACACCTTC
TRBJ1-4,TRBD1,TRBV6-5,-,CASRLGTGLEKLFF,TGTGCCAGCCGTCTAGGGACAGGGTTAGAAAAACTGTTTTTT
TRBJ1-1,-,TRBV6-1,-,CASSEIGEAFF,TGTGCCAGCAGTGAAATCGGTGAAGCTTTCTTT
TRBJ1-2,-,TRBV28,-,CASSRDILYGYTF,TGTGCCAGCAGTCGGGACATCTTATATGGCTACACCTTC
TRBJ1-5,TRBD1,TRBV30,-,CAWSPTGGDQPQHF,TGTGCCTGGAGTCCCACAGGGGGCGATCAGCCCCAGCATTTT
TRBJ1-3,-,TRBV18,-,CASKPYRSSGNTIYF,TGTGCCAGCAAACCGTATCGCAGCTCTGGAAACACCATATATTTT
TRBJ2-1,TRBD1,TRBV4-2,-,CASRHGTGWDNEQFF,TGTGCCAGCCGCCACGGGACAGGGTGGGACAATGAGCAGTTCTTC
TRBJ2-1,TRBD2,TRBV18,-,CASSPPGTRSGYNEQFF,TGTGCCAGCTCACCTCCCGGGACTAGGAGTGGGTACAATGAGCAGTTCTTC
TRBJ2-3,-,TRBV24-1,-,CATSVPGVVADTQYF,TGTGCCACCAGTGTTCCGGGGGTTGTCGCAGATACGCAGTATTTT
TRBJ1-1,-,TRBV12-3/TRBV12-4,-,CASTKGGANAFF,TGTGCCAGCACTAAAGGTGGGGCTAACGCTTTCTTT
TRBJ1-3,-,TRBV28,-,CASSLTGTGNTIYF,TGTGCCAGCAGTTTAACAGGGACTGGAAACACCATATATTTT
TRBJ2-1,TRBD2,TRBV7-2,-,CASSLYVASGQFF,TGTGCCAGCAGCTTATATGTGGCTAGCGGGCAGTTCTTC
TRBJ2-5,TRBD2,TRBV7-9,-,CASSSGLAGGTSMNF,TGTGCCAGCAGCTCGGGACTAGCGGGAGGAACGTCTATGAACTTC
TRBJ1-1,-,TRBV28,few,CASKPGVNTEAFF,TGTGCCAGCAAGCCGGGAGTGAACACTGAAGCTTTCTTT
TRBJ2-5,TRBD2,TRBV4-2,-,CASSQDGTSRQTQYF,TGTGCCAGCAGCCAAGATGGGACTAGTCGGCAGACCCAGTACTTC
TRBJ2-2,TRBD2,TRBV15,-,CATSRDRASGRTGELFF,TGTGCCACCAGCAGAGATAGGGCTAGCGGGAGAACCGGGGAGCTGTTTTTT
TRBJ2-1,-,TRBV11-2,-,CASSPLWDFHNEQFF,TGTGCCAGCAGCCCGCTTTGGGACTTTCACAATGAGCAGTTCTTC
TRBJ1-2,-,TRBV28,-,CASSLLYYGYTF,TGTGCCAGCAGTTTATTATACTATGGCTACACCTTC
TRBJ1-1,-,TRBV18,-,CASSYAGTGNTEAFF,TGTGCCAGCTCATACGCCGGAACGGGGAACACTGAAGCTTTCTTT
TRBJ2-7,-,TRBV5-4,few,CASSRPEASYEQYF,TGTGCCAGCAGCCGCCCGGAGGCCTCCTACGAGCAGTACTTC
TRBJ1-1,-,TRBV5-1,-,CASSSENTEAFF,TGCGCCAGCAGCTCAGAGAACACTGAAGCTTTCTTT
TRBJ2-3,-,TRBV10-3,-,CAISRGTDTQYF,TGTGCCATCAGTCGGGGCACAGATACGCAGTATTTT
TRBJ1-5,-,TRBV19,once,CASSIAEKNQPQHF,TGTGCCAGTAGTATAGCTGAGAAGAATCAGCCCCAGCATTTT
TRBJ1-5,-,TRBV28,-,CASSQGHGFSTQHF,TGTGCCAGCAGCCAGGGACACGGGTTTTCGACCCAGCATTTT
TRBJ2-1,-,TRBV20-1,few,CSARADEQFF,TGCAGTGCTAGGGCTGATGAGCAGTTCTTC
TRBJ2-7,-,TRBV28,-,CASSWSGQVYEQYF,TGTGCCAGCAGTTGGAGCGGTCAGGTCTACGAGCAGTACTTC
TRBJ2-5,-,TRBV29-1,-,CSVQPRLGETQYF,TGCAGCGTTCAGCCTAGGCTGGGTGAGACCCAGTACTTC